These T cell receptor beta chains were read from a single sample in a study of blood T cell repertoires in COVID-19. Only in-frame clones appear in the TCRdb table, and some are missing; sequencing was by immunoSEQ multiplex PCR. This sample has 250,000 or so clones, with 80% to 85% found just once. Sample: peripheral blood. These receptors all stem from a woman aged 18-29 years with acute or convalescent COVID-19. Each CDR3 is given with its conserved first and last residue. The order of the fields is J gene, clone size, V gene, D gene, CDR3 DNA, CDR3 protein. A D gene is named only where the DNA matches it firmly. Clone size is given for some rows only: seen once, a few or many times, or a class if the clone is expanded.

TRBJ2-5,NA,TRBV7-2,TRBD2,TGTGCCAGCAGCTCTAGCGGGAACCAAGGGACCCAGTACTTC,CASSSSGNQGTQYF
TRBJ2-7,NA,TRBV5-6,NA,TGTGCCAGCAGCTTACGATCCTACCTTTCCTACGAGCAGTACTTC,CASSLRSYLSYEQYF
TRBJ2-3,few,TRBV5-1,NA,TGCGCCAGCAGCCTGGTAGCTTTCGATACGCAGTATTTT,CASSLVAFDTQYF
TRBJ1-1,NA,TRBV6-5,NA,TGTGCCAGCAGTTACTCAGACAGGATGAACACTGAAGCTTTCTTT,CASSYSDRMNTEAFF
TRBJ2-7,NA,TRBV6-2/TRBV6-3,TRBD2,TGTGCCAGCAGTTACTCGTTGCTTTCTAGCGGAACCCATAATAACTTC,CASSYSLLSSGTHNNF
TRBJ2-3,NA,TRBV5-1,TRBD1,TGCGCCAGCAGCCCCAGACAGGGGGTGGATACGCAGTATTTT,CASSPRQGVDTQYF
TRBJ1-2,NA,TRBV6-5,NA,TGTGCCAGCAGTTACTCGGGCAGTAGAAACTATGGCTACACCTTC,CASSYSGSRNYGYTF
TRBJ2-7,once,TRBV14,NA,TGTGCCAGCAGCCAACAGGGTTACGAGCAGTACTTC,CASSQQGYEQYF
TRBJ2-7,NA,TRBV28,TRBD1,TGTGCCAGCAGCTACACCGGGACAGGTAACTACGAGCAGTACTTC,CASSYTGTGNYEQYF
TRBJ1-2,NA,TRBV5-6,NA,TGTGCCAGCAGCTTGGTTCACAGGGATAACTATGGCTACACCTTC,CASSLVHRDNYGYTF
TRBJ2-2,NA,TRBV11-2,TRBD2,TGTGCCAGCAGCTTAGAGTACGCGGGAGGCCACACCGGGGAGCTGTTTTTT,CASSLEYAGGHTGELFF
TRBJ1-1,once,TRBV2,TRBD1,TGTGCCAGCAGTGTAGACAGGGAAATCGCTGAAGCTTTCTTT,CASSVDREIAEAFF
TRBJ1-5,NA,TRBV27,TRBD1,TGTGCCAGCAGTTTGCGGGGACAGGGGGTCGAAGGCAATCAGCCCCAGCATTTT,CASSLRGQGVEGNQPQHF
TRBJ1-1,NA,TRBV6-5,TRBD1,TGTGCCAGCAGGCCCGGACAGGGGGTGACAAAAGCTTTCTTT,CASRPGQGVTKAFF
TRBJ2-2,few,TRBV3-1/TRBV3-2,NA,TGTGCCAGCAGCCAACGAGGGAGTGCGAACACCGGGGAGCTGTTTTTT,CASSQRGSANTGELFF
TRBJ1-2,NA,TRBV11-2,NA,TGTGCCAGCAGCGCACAGATGGGACAAAGCTATGGCTACACCTTC,CASSAQMGQSYGYTF
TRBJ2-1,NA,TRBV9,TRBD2,TGTGCCAGCAGCGCACTAGCGGGCGCCATCTCCTACAATGAGCAGTTCTTC,CASSALAGAISYNEQFF
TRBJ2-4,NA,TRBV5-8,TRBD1,TGTGCCAGCAGATTCCGGGACAGGGGATCAGACATTCAGTACTTC,CASRFRDRGSDIQYF
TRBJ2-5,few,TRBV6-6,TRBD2,TGTGCCAGCCTCGCGGGAGTGGCCCAGTACTTC,CASLAGVAQYF
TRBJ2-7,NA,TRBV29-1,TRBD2,TGCAGCGCTACGGGGGGTCCCTACGAGCAGTACTTC,CSATGGPYEQYF
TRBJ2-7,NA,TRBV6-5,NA,TGTGCCAGCAGTTATACCAGCGAGACCTACGAGCAGTACTTC,CASSYTSETYEQYF
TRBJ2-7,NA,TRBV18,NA,TGTGCCAGCTCACCACGGCAGGGCCCCTACGAGCAGTACTTC,CASSPRQGPYEQYF
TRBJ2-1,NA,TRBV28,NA,TGTGCCAGCAGCCTCAGGCTGGGTAGCTCCTACAATGAGCAGTTCTTC,CASSLRLGSSYNEQFF